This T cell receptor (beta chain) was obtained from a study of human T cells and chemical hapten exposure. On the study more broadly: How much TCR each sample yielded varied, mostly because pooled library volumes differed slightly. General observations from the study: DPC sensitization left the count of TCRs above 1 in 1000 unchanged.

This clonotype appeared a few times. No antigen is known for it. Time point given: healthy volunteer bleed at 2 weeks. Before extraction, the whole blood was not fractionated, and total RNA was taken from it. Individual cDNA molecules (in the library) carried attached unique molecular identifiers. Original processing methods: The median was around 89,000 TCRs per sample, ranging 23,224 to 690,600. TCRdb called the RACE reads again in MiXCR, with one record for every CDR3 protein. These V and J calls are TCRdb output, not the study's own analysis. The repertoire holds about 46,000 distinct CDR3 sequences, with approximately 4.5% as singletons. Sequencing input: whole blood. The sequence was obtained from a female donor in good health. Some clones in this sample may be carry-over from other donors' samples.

The chain's CDR3 is CASSPIRGRGFTEAFF. The CDR3 nucleotides are TGTGCCAGCAGTCCAATCAGGGGGCGCGGATTCACTGAAGCTTTCTTT. This sequence joins TRBV6-2 or TRBV6-3 and TRBJ1-1; 8 nucleotides line up with TRBD1. Germline lookup yields CDR1 MNHEY and CDR2 SVGEGT. J lost 4 bases, V lost 5 bases, and 12 bases had no gene match. The CDR3 consists of 16 residues.